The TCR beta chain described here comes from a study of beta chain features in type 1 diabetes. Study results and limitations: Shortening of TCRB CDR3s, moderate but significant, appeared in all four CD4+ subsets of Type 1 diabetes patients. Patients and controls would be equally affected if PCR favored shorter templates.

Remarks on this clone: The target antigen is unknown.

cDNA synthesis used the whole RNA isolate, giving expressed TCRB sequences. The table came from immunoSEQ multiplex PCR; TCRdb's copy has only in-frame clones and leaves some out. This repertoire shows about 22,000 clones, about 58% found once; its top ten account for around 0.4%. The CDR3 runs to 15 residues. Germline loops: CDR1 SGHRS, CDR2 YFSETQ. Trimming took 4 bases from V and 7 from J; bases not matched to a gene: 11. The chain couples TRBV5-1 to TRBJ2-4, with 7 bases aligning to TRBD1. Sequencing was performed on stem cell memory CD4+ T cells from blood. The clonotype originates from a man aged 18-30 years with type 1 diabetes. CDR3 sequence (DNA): TGCGCCAGCAGCAAGATACAGGGGATGGAGAACATTCAGTACTTC. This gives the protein CASSKIQGMENIQYF.